This TCR beta chain was identified in a study of T cells after yellow fever vaccination. Study-wide results and limits: A small proportion of clonotypes was detected in both the CD4 and CD8 compartments.

V lost 0 bases and J lost 8, with 14 bases in between. The CDR3 is 15 residues long. CDR1 is SGDLS, CDR2 YYNGEE, per germline. MiXCR, run by TCRdb on the 5' RACE reads, gives a single entry per CDR3 protein. This sample has around 500,000 distinct CDR3 sequences, with 20% to 25% found just once. This clonotype was seen only a few times. The antigen remains undetermined. Source: PBMCs, taken 21 days after the first yellow fever vaccination. The receptor's source is a man younger than 35 who received the YFV17D yellow fever vaccine. The chain recombines TRBV9 with TRBJ1-4, with D tentatively TRBD1 (5 bases). The CDR3 region has the DNA TGTGCCAGCAGCGTAGGCGGGGGAGTTCGGGAAAAACTGTTTTTT. This translates into CASSVGGGVREKLFF.